This T cell receptor (beta chain) was documented in a study of control samples from healthy donors and cancer patients. Method: immunoSEQ multiplex PCR; TCRdb's copy keeps in-frame clones and lacks some. The record lists fewer than 200,000 clones, of which the ten most abundant hold around 2%. The CDR3 sequence is 15 residues long. Germline values: CDR1 SGHNT, CDR2 YENEEA. With 1 base clipped from V and 7 bases from J, the junction kept 5 bases outside the gene matches. The V and J genes are TRBV11-3 and TRBJ2-1; TRBD2 matches 9 bases. Source material: blood. This sequence originates from a woman aged 25-40 years in good health. DNA for the CDR3: TGTGCCAGCAGCTTAGGGAGCGGGGGGATGAATGAGCAGTTCTTC. It translates to CASSLGSGGMNEQFF.